These 21 T cell receptor beta chains were sequenced from one sample in a study of neurological immune-mediated disorders. TCRdb redid the calling of the 5' RACE reads with MiXCR, one entry per CDR3 protein. The sample has roughly 55,000 distinct CDR3 sequences; roughly 15% are singletons. The sequenced sample was PBMCs. The receptor source for this set is a man in his sixties in good health.

This clonotype was found many times. V gene TRBV5-5 combines with J gene TRBJ1-1, with no clear D. V was clipped by 0 bases and J by 2 bases, with 8 bases between them. Germline CDR1 SGHKS, CDR2 YYEKEE (reference sequence). The CDR3 sequence is 14 residues long. Here the CDR3 reads CASSLAVINTEAFF. DNA of the CDR3: TGTGCCAGCAGCTTGGCCGTAATTAACACTGAAGCTTTCTTT.

The table lists this clonotype with a few counts. This chain links TRBV12-3 or TRBV12-4 with TRBJ2-7, with D maybe TRBD2 (5 bases). Trimming left V 3 bases short and J 5 bases short, with 17 bases between. The CDR3 contains 15 residues. The CDR3 spells CASSLRAPLSHEQYF. Here the CDR3 DNA reads TGTGCCAGCAGTTTGCGGGCCCCCCTGTCGCACGAGCAGTACTTC.

This clonotype has only a few counts. A much larger clone differs from this one at a single base, so this may be a read error. The V call is TRBV5-1, the J call TRBJ2-7; D is perhaps TRBD1 (5 bases). The CDR3 length is 14 residues. Germline CDR1 SGHRS, CDR2 YFSETQ. Trimming took 4 bases from V and 4 from J, leaving 15 bases between them. The CDR3 sequence is CASSLTMDTYEQYF. Written as DNA, the CDR3 is TGCGCCAGCAGCCTCACTATGGACACGTACGAGCAGTACTTC.

This clonotype was found many times. This chain joins TRBV9 and TRBJ2-3; 11 bases align to TRBD1. The CDR3 extends over 17 amino acids. V lost 0 bases and J lost 4; bases outside the gene matches: 7. Germline CDR1 and CDR2: SGDLS and YYNGEE. CDR3 sequence: CASSVEGQGAPADTQYF. CDR3 nucleotide sequence: TGTGCCAGCAGCGTAGAAGGACAGGGGGCGCCCGCAGATACGCAGTATTTT.

This clonotype was detected many times. In DNA, the CDR3 is TGTGCCAGCAGTTATAACTCGGACACTGAGCAGTACTTC. Translation: CASSYNSDTEQYF. The chain links TRBV6-5 to TRBJ2-7; D perhaps matches TRBD1 (5 bases). The ends were cut back, 3 bases at V and 7 bases at J, with 13 bases in the middle. Germline lookup yields CDR1 MNHEY and CDR2 SVGAGI. CDR3 length: 13 residues.

A note on this clonotype: A much larger clone lies one base from this, so it may be a read error. This sequence joins TRBV29-1 and TRBJ2-1, with a tentative D call TRBD1 (6 bases). Germline CDR1 and CDR2: SQVTM and ANQGSEA. V lost 6 bases, J lost 9 bases, and 24 bases lay in between. The CDR3 extends over 15 amino acids. CDR3 sequence reads: CSVAEGETGPTEQFF. In nucleotides, the CDR3 is TGCAGCGTGGCCGAAGGGGAAACAGGGCCGACTGAGCAGTTCTTC.

The sample holds many counts of this clonotype. The V gene is TRBV6-5, the J gene TRBJ2-7, with D perhaps TRBD1 (5 bases). Germline loops: CDR1 MNHEY, CDR2 SVGAGI. V was pared by 8 bases and J by 2 bases, with 13 bases between. The CDR3 consists of 13 residues. Here the CDR3 reads CASARAGPYEQYF. For the CDR3, the DNA is TGTGCCAGCGCCAGGGCAGGTCCCTACGAGCAGTACTTC.

The chain's CDR3 is CASSPTRETGELFF. CDR3 coding DNA: TGTGCCAGCTCACCGACTAGAGAGACCGGGGAGCTGTTTTTT. The chain has TRBV18 and TRBJ2-2; possibly TRBD2 for D (6 bases). Trimming took off 3 bases at V and 5 bases at J, with 10 bases between the two ends. The CDR3 is 14 residues long. Germline-derived CDR1 and CDR2 are KGHSH and LQKENI. Drawing the rest from reference TRBV18 and TRBJ2-2, the complete variable domain is NAGVMQNPRHLVRRRGQEARLRCSPMKGHSHVYWYRQLPEEGLKFMVYLQKENIIDESGMPKERFSAEFPKEGPSILRIQQVVRGDSAAYFCASSPTRETGELFFGEGSRLTVL.

This clonotype has ten or more counts. The chain employs TRBV28 and TRBJ2-1; 12 positions match TRBD2. Germline V gives CDR1 MDHEN, CDR2 SYDVKM. The junction had 4 bases not matched to a gene; V was cut back by 4 bases and J by 0 bases. CDR3 length: 17 amino acids. The CDR3 DNA is TGTGCCAGCAGTTATGGACTAGCGGGGAGCTCCTACAATGAGCAGTTCTTC. It specifies CASSYGLAGSSYNEQFF.

This clonotype was recorded many times. The V gene is TRBV20-1, the J gene TRBJ2-3, with 11 bases matching TRBD2. In germline, CDR1 is DFQATT, CDR2 SNEGSKA (reference sequence). This CDR3 region has 17 residues. Trimming cost V 3 bases and J 4 bases; bases outside gene matches: 12. The CDR3 coding sequence is TGCAGTGCTAGTGGTCGGGGAATAGCGGGAGGGCCAGATACGCAGTATTTT. Translating it yields CSASGRGIAGGPDTQYF.

Ten or more counts support this clonotype. V usage is TRBV5-1 and J usage is TRBJ2-3; D unresolved. The CDR3 totals 13 residues. V was trimmed by 3 bases and J by 5 bases, leaving 10 bases between them. Germline lookup yields CDR1 SGHRS and CDR2 YFSETQ. The DNA of the CDR3 is TGCGCCAGCAGCTCCCGGTCCGGAGATACGCAGTATTTT. Translating gives CASSSRSGDTQYF.

This clonotype has at least ten counts. Written as DNA, the CDR3 is TGTGCCAGCAGTCCCCGGACGACGTCCAGCTCCTACAATGAGCAGTTCTTC. As protein: CASSPRTTSSSYNEQFF. The V and J genes are TRBV27 and TRBJ2-1; D gene ambiguous. This CDR3 contains 17 residues. The germline V and J ends were trimmed by 5 bases and 0 bases, with 17 bases remaining between them. Germline CDR1 is MNHEY and CDR2 is SMNVEV (reference sequence).

This clonotype has at least ten counts. J is TRBJ1-1 and V is TRBV24-1; D gene ambiguous. CDR3 length: 13 amino acids. Trimming took 8 bases from V and 0 from J, leaving 9 bases between them. Per the germline V gene, CDR1 is KGHDR and CDR2 is SFDVKD. The CDR3 DNA reads as TGTGCCACCAAGGCAGAGATGAACACTGAAGCTTTCTTT. It codes for CATKAEMNTEAFF.

Many counts were recorded for this clonotype. The chain carries TRBV10-3 and TRBJ2-1; 7 bases agree with TRBD2. Germline CDR1 reads ENHRY; CDR2 reads SYGVKD. The CDR3 totals 13 residues. With 7 bases clipped from V and 3 bases from J, the junction kept 3 bases outside the gene matches. The CDR3 reads CAINGGGYNEQFF. The DNA of the CDR3 is TGTGCCATCAATGGGGGGGGCTACAATGAGCAGTTCTTC.

This clonotype was seen repeatedly, ten times or more. V and J are TRBV5-1 and TRBJ2-7, with 7 bases aligning to TRBD2. The V gene's germline CDR1 is SGHRS and CDR2 YFSETQ. Losses at the gene ends were 0 bases for V and 2 bases for J; bases not matched to a gene: 2. CDR3 length: 14 residues. The CDR3 spells CASSLVREPYEQYF. The DNA for the CDR3 is TGCGCCAGCAGCTTGGTGCGGGAGCCCTACGAGCAGTACTTC. The variable domain in full, completed from reference TRBV5-1 and TRBJ2-7, reads KAGVTQTPRYLIKTRGQQVTLSCSPISGHRSVSWYQQTPGQGLQFLFEYFSETQRNKGNFPGRFSGRQFSNSRSEMNVSTLELGDSALYLCASSLVREPYEQYFGPGTRLTVT.

At least ten counts were recorded for this clonotype. The V and J genes are TRBV27 and TRBJ1-1; D gene unclear. Trimming pared 2 bases from V and 0 bases from J, leaving 7 bases between. The CDR3 has 14 residues. The germline V gene has CDR1 MNHEY and CDR2 SMNVEV (reference sequence). The CDR3, as DNA: TGTGCCAGCAGTTTAGGCGGTGTGAACACTGAAGCTTTCTTT. Amino acid sequence: CASSLGGVNTEAFF.

This sequence joins TRBV5-1 and TRBJ2-1, with D perhaps TRBD1 or TRBD2 (5 bases each). Germline loops: CDR1 SGHRS, CDR2 YFSETQ. Trimming removed 0 bases from V and 10 bases from J, with 14 bases in between. The CDR3 extends over 14 amino acids. DNA of the CDR3: TGCGCCAGCAGCTTGGTCCCGGGGCCCGGAGAGCAGTTCTTC. It translates to CASSLVPGPGEQFF.

The sample holds many counts of this clonotype. The rearrangement joins TRBV28 to TRBJ1-6; a weak D match, TRBD1 (6 bases). V dropped 4 bases and J dropped 7 bases, with 11 bases sitting between them. The CDR3 totals 14 residues. Germline CDR1 is MDHEN and CDR2 is SYDVKM. In nucleotides, the CDR3 is TGTGCCAGCAGTTCGGGACACCGAAATTCACCCCTCCACTTT. Its translation: CASSSGHRNSPLHF.

This clonotype turned up a few times. The chain joins TRBV20-1 to TRBJ1-1, with 10 bases matching TRBD1. This CDR3 has 15 residues. After removal of 5 bases from V and 2 bases from J, the junction contained 8 bases not matched to a gene. CDR1 is DFQATT, CDR2 SNEGSKA, per germline (reference sequence). CDR3 region: CSASGQGEGNTEAFF. CDR3 nucleotide sequence: TGCAGTGCTTCCGGACAGGGGGAGGGTAACACTGAAGCTTTCTTT.

The CDR3 coding sequence is TGTGCCTGGACCCTCGGACAGCCGGGAGATACGCAGTATTTT. It translates to CAWTLGQPGDTQYF. The chain links TRBV30 to TRBJ2-3, with D tentatively TRBD1 (6 bases). The V end was cut by 4 bases, the J end by 5 bases, with 16 bases between. Looked up from germline, CDR1 is GTSNPN and CDR2 is SVGIG (reference sequence). The CDR3 loop spans 14 amino acids.

Details on this clonotype: One end of the junction does not line up with germline, which may come from a read error. The V call is TRBV25-1, the J call TRBJ2-7, with 7 bases matching TRBD1. This CDR3 has 14 residues. Germline V CDR1 and CDR2: MGHDK, SYGVNS. CDR3 in DNA: TGTGACAGCAGTGGAGACAGGGTATCCCACGAGCAGTACTTC. Residues: CDSSGDRVSHEQYF.